A single T cell receptor beta chain is shown here with its context. Method: immunoSEQ multiplex PCR; TCRdb's copy keeps in-frame clones and lacks some. Among 130,000 to 150,000 clones listed, around four fifths were seen once. The entry originates in a study of blood T cell repertoires in COVID-19. Participants were placed into cohorts based on the clinical history they reported. The V and J ends lost 0 bases and 5 bases, in that order; junction bases with no gene match: 6. Germline V lookup: CDR1 LGHDT, CDR2 YNNKEL (reference sequence). The CDR3 has 15 amino acids. The sample was PBMCs or T cells enriched from blood (not recorded which). The sequence was collected from a woman aged 40-49 years who had recovered from COVID-19. The chain is built from TRBV3-1 (or the pseudogene TRBV3-2) and TRBJ2-5; TRBD2 matches at 7 bases. In DNA, the CDR3 is TGTGCCAGCAGCCAAGATTCCGGACTAGGCGAGACCCAGTACTTC. It translates to CASSQDSGLGETQYF.